Shown below are 20 T cell receptor beta chains from a single sample sequenced in a study of T cell responses to AZD1222 COVID-19 vaccine. Using immunoSEQ multiplex PCR, the repertoire was profiled, and TCRdb retains in-frame clones only, with some absent. This table has 160,000 or so clones, over 80% appearing once. Source: peripheral blood, taken on day 0 of AZD1222 vaccination. Receptor source: an adult in good health.

V usage is TRBV27 and J usage is TRBJ1-5; 9 positions match TRBD1. The germline V gene encodes CDR1 MNHEY and CDR2 SMNVEV (reference sequence). V was clipped by 6 bases and J by 5 bases; unmatched bases: 8. The CDR3 is made up of 15 amino acids. CDR3 nucleotides: TGTGCCAGCAGAGGGGGACAGGGACCTTATCAGCCCCAGCATTTT. Residues: CASRGGQGPYQPQHF.

A word on this clone: Other DNA sequences in this specimen translate into the identical CDR3. The gene calls are TRBV18 and TRBJ1-5; 9 bases line up with TRBD1. The V segment lost 6 bases and the J segment 6 bases; nucleotides outside the gene matches: 9. Germline V gene sequence: CDR1 KGHSH, CDR2 LQKENI. The CDR3 length is 15 residues. CDR3 nucleotide sequence: TGTGCCAGCTCGCCTACAGGGGGCGAAGGTCAGCCCCAGCATTTT. Protein product: CASSPTGGEGQPQHF.

V is TRBV28 and J is TRBJ1-5, with D possibly being TRBD1 (6 bases). Germline V gene data show CDR1 as MDHEN and CDR2 as SYDVKM. The CDR3 has 16 residues. Trimming left V 6 bases short and J 7 bases short, with 22 bases between. CDR3 sequence: CASRTWLGQGLQPQHF. The CDR3, as DNA: TGTGCCAGCAGGACGTGGTTGGGGCAGGGGCTCCAGCCCCAGCATTTT.

About this clone: Compared with germline, one end of the junction differs, possibly owing to a read error. The rearrangement joins TRBV11-2 to TRBJ2-3; the D is unclear. CDR1 is SGHAT and CDR2 is FQNNGV in the germline V gene. The CDR3 sequence is 15 residues long. CDR3 sequence (DNA): TGTGCCAGCACCTTAGGCAGAATTTTCACAGATACGCAGTATTTT. Its translation: CASTLGRIFTDTQYF.

The chain joins TRBV25-1 to TRBJ2-3; perhaps TRBD2 as D (5 bases). This CDR3 comprises 13 residues. Trimming took off 6 bases at V and 2 bases at J, with 9 bases between the two ends. Germline CDR1 MGHDK, CDR2 SYGVNS. The DNA for the CDR3 is TGTGCCAGCAGCGCCGGACTCACAGATACGCAGTATTTT. This codes for CASSAGLTDTQYF.

CDR3 sequence (DNA): TGTGCCAGTAGTATCGGACTAGCGGGAGTGAGTGAGCAGTTCTTC. It encodes CASSIGLAGVSEQFF. This chain uses TRBV19 with TRBJ2-1; 13 bases are a match to TRBD2. This CDR3 contains 15 residues. V was pared by 3 bases and J by 9 bases, with 5 bases of the junction left unmatched. CDR1 is LNHDA and CDR2 is SQIVND in the germline V gene (reference sequence).

The gene calls are TRBV2 and TRBJ2-2, with a possible D match to TRBD2 (5 bases). The CDR3 runs to 13 residues. From germline, CDR1 is SNHLY and CDR2 FYNNEI. The ends were cut back, 8 bases at V and 3 bases at J, with 10 bases in the middle. This CDR3 is CASPSQDTGELFF. The CDR3 bases are TGTGCCAGCCCTAGCCAGGACACCGGGGAGCTGTTTTTT.

V gene TRBV28 combines with J gene TRBJ1-4, with TRBD1 matching over 7 bases. The V gene's germline CDR1 is MDHEN and CDR2 SYDVKM. The V segment lost 3 bases and the J segment 2 bases; nucleotides outside the gene matches: 3. There are 15 residues in the CDR3. The CDR3 loop reads CASSFQGQTNEKLFF. In DNA, the CDR3 is TGTGCCAGCAGTTTTCAGGGACAGACTAATGAAAAACTGTTTTTT.

The chain is built from TRBV2 and TRBJ2-5, with D perhaps TRBD1 or TRBD2 (5 bases each). From germline, CDR1 is SNHLY and CDR2 FYNNEI. This CDR3 has 14 amino acids. Trimming pared 5 bases from V and 5 bases from J, leaving 15 bases between. The CDR3 DNA reads TGTGCCAGCAGTAGGGACGCTGGGCGTGAGACCCAGTACTTC. It specifies CASSRDAGRETQYF. Full variable domain (rest looked up from reference TRBV2 and TRBJ2-5): EPEVTQTPSHQVTQMGQEVILRCVPISNHLYFYWYRQILGQKVEFLVSFYNNEISEKSEIFDDQFSVERPDGSNFTLKIRSTKLEDSAMYFCASSRDAGRETQYFGPGTRLLVL.

CDR3 in amino acids: CASASRAGGFGETQYF. For the CDR3, the DNA is TGTGCCAGCGCATCCCGAGCGGGGGGCTTTGGAGAGACCCAGTACTTC. This chain links TRBV5-4 with TRBJ2-5, with 9 bases fitting TRBD2. Germline V gene sequence: CDR1 SGHNT, CDR2 YYREEE (reference sequence). The CDR3 runs to 16 residues. The J segment lost 4 bases and the V segment lost 7 bases, leaving 14 bases of the junction unmatched.

The chain is built from TRBV7-2 and TRBJ2-5; TRBD2 aligns across 8 bases. Per the germline V gene, CDR1 is SGHTA and CDR2 is FQGNSA. CDR3 length: 11 amino acids. With V trimmed by 5 bases and J by 9 bases, 2 bases remained unmatched. CDR3 DNA sequence: TGTGCCAGCAGCAACGGGGGGGCCCAGTACTTC. This codes for CASSNGGAQYF.

The chain recombines TRBV5-1 with TRBJ2-3, with D uncertain. The CDR3 length is 14 residues. Germline V gives CDR1 SGHRS, CDR2 YFSETQ. V was pared by 0 bases and J by 8 bases, with 13 bases between. CDR3 region: CASSLEGSPGTQYF. Written as DNA, the CDR3 is TGCGCCAGCAGCTTGGAAGGTAGTCCGGGTACGCAGTATTTT.

Here the CDR3 DNA reads TGTGCCAGCAGCCCCCAGGGGGGCCTCCCCAATTCACCCCTCCACTTT. Protein: CASSPQGGLPNSPLHF. This chain connects TRBV5-6 to TRBJ1-6; the match to TRBD1 covers 7 bases. The V and J ends lost 4 bases and 7 bases, in that order; junction bases with no gene match: 11. Germline V gives CDR1 SGHDT, CDR2 YYEEEE. The CDR3 is made up of 16 amino acids.

The rearrangement uses TRBV7-9 and TRBJ1-1; 7 bases align to TRBD1. Germline CDR1 and CDR2: SEHNR and FQNEAQ (reference sequence). V shed 5 bases and J 11 bases; nucleotides not matched to a gene: 8. This CDR3 spans 12 amino acids. CDR3 in amino acids: CASSAPDRRAFF. The CDR3 DNA reads TGTGCCAGCAGCGCACCGGACAGGAGGGCTTTCTTT.

The chain links TRBV29-1 to TRBJ2-2; D perhaps matches TRBD1 (6 bases). This CDR3 has 13 amino acids. V was trimmed by 6 bases and J by 1 base, leaving 9 bases between them. Germline V gene sequence: CDR1 SQVTM, CDR2 ANQGSEA. CDR3 sequence (DNA): TGCAGCGTGGGACATTTGAACACCGGGGAGCTGTTTTTT. It specifies CSVGHLNTGELFF.

V gene TRBV28 combines with J gene TRBJ2-1; 10 bases line up with TRBD2. Trimming removed 6 bases from V and 3 bases from J; junction bases left unmatched: 5. The CDR3 consists of 15 residues. The germline V gene encodes CDR1 MDHEN and CDR2 SYDVKM. CDR3: CASSLAGGLYNEQFF. As DNA, the CDR3 is TGTGCCAGCAGCTTAGCGGGAGGTCTCTACAATGAGCAGTTCTTC.

CDR3 in amino acids: CASSLSSRAYNSPLHF. CDR3 nucleotides: TGTGCCAGCAGTTTATCGTCCAGAGCCTATAATTCACCCCTCCACTTT. The genes are TRBV27 and TRBJ1-6; D not resolved. V gave up 0 bases and J gave up 2 bases, with 8 bases separating them. Germline values: CDR1 MNHEY, CDR2 SMNVEV (reference sequence). The CDR3 has 16 amino acids.

The rearrangement joins TRBV30 to TRBJ2-7; D remains unclear. V shed 7 bases and J shed 3 bases, with 13 bases lying between them. Germline V lookup: CDR1 GTSNPN, CDR2 SVGIG (reference sequence). The CDR3 extends over 12 amino acids. The CDR3: CASNLADYEQYF. CDR3 bases: TGTGCCTCGAATCTTGCGGACTACGAGCAGTACTTC.

The V and J genes are TRBV5-4 and TRBJ2-7; TRBD2 matches 12 bases. Germline V gives CDR1 SGHNT, CDR2 YYREEE (reference sequence). This CDR3 spans 15 amino acids. V lost 3 bases to trimming and J lost 1 base; unmatched junction nucleotides: 2. This CDR3 is CASSSGLAGSYEQYF. The CDR3 DNA is TGTGCCAGCAGCTCCGGACTAGCGGGGTCCTACGAGCAGTACTTC.

J is TRBJ2-5 and V is TRBV2; no definite D call. The CDR3 is 13 amino acids. The V gene's germline CDR1 is SNHLY and CDR2 FYNNEI. V was pared by 4 bases and J by 4 bases, with 10 bases between. The DNA for the CDR3 is TGTGCCAGCAGTGTTGGCTTAGGAGAGACCCAGTACTTC. Its protein is CASSVGLGETQYF.